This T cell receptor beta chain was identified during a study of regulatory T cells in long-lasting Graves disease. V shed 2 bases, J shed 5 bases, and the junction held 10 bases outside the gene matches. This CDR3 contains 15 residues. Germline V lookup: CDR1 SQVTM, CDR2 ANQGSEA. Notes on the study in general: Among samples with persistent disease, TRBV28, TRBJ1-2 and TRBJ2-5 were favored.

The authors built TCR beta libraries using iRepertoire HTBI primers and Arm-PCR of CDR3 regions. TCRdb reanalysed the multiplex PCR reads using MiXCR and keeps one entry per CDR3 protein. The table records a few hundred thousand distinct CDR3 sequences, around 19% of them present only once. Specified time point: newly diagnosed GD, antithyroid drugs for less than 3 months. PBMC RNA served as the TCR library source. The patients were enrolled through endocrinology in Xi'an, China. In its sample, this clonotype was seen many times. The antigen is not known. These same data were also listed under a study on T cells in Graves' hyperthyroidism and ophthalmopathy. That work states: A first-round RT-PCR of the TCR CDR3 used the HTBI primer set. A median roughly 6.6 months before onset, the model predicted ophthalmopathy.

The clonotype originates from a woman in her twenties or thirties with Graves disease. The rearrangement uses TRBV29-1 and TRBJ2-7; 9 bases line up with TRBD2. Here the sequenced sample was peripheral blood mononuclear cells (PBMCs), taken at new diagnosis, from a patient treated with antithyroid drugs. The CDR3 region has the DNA TGCAGCGTTGAACGGGTTAGCGGGGGTCGGGACGAGCAGTACTTC. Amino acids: CSVERVSGGRDEQYF.